This paragraph reports one T cell receptor beta chain. The source of the sample is a study of cytomegalovirus exposure and HLA in healthy donors. Study-level information: There were some 380 genotyped donors. Of these, 75% to 85% fell in the genetic ancestry cluster associated with self-reported Caucasian donors.

Trimming at V came to 0 bases and at J to 5 bases, leaving 4 bases not matched to a gene. This CDR3 has 14 amino acids. Per the germline V gene, CDR1 is SNHLY and CDR2 is FYNNEI. In the PCR, 60 Vbeta and 13 Jbeta primers were used. Using immunoSEQ multiplex PCR, the repertoire was profiled, and TCRdb retains in-frame clones only, with some absent. Here the sample spans 100,000 to 150,000 clones, about 70% being singletons. The chain links TRBV2 to TRBJ2-7, with TRBD1 matching over 7 bases. This sequence was found in a woman aged 55-69 years in good health and CMV-seropositive. The sequencing input was PBMCs. The DNA for the CDR3 is TGTGCCAGCAGTGAAGCGGGACAGAAGAACGAGCAGTACTTC. Translating gives CASSEAGQKNEQYF.